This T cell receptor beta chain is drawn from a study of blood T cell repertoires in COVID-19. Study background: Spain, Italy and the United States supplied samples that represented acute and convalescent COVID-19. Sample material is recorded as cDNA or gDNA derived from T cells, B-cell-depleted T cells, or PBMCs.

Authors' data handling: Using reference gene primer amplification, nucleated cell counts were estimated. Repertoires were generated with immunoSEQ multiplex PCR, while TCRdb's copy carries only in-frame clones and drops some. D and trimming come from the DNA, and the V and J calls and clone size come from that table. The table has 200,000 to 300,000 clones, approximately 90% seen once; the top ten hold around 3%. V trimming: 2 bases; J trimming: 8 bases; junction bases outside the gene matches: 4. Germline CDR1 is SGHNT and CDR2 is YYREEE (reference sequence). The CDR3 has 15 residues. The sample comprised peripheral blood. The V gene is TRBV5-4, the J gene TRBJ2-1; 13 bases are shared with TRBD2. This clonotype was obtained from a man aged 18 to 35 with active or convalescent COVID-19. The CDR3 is CASSLGLAGVDEQFF. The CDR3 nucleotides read TGTGCCAGCAGCTTAGGACTAGCGGGAGTTGATGAGCAGTTCTTC.